This TCR beta chain was identified in a study of blood T cells in healthy people across ages. Study-level points and caveats: Strong correlation existed between TCR beta diversity and naive T cell percentage.

The CDR3 covers 15 residues. Unmatched junction bases numbered 7, after V lost 8 bases and J lost 2 bases. The germline CDR1 and CDR2 sequences are SNHLY and FYNNEI. A few counts support this clonotype. Its matching antigen is unknown. In each sample, at least 7 million PBMCs were isolated. Alongside a J-beta primer mix, a sample-barcoded 5' primer served in a second PCR lasting roughly 6 to 11 cycles. The study obtained at least 3 million CDR3-containing paired-end reads from every sample. TCRdb redid the calling of the 5' RACE reads with MiXCR, one entry per CDR3 protein. The sample contains 550,000 to 800,000 distinct CDR3 sequences, 20% to 25% of which appear only once.

The TCR originated in a man between 65 and 79 years old in good health. V and J are TRBV2 and TRBJ2-5; 11 positions match TRBD2. Sequencing was carried out using blood. CDR3 nucleotides: TGTGCCAGCCGACTAGCGGGACCTGATCAAGAGACCCAGTACTTC. It specifies CASRLAGPDQETQYF. Supplemented by reference TRBV2 and TRBJ2-5, the full variable domain reads EPEVTQTPSHQVTQMGQEVILRCVPISNHLYFYWYRQILGQKVEFLVSFYNNEISEKSEIFDDQFSVERPDGSNFTLKIRSTKLEDSAMYFCASRLAGPDQETQYFGPGTRLLVL.